This T cell receptor (beta chain) comes out of a study of T cell responses to AZD1222 COVID-19 vaccine. Whole-study findings and limits: Recipients of AZD1222 seropositive at baseline numbered only five or six. Without day 14 samples, only post-peak T cell repertoires were studied. Females outnumbered males among donors, who were mostly white British; clonal diversity was possibly underestimated.

Method: immunoSEQ multiplex PCR; TCRdb's copy keeps in-frame clones and lacks some. Of about 130,000 clones listed, 93% were seen once; the top ten hold around 3.1%. Points on this clone: Antigen unknown.

This CDR3 contains 16 residues. V shed 2 bases and J 4 bases; nucleotides not matched to a gene: 3. Germline-derived CDR1 and CDR2 are SGHRS and YFSETQ. The chain employs TRBV5-1 and TRBJ2-1; 13 nucleotides match TRBD2. This receptor was obtained from an adult in good health. The material was peripheral blood, obtained on day 0 of AZD1222 vaccination. The CDR3 region has the DNA TGCGCCAGCAGCTTAACTAGCGGGAGGGGTTACAATGAGCAGTTCTTC. This sequence encodes CASSLTSGRGYNEQFF.